Presented here are 8 T cell receptor beta chains from one specimen sequenced in a study of T-cell reconstitution after alpha-beta-depleted transplantation in children. TCRbeta library construction was performed incorporating unique molecular identifiers. TCRdb reprocessed the PCR reads with MiXCR, giving one entry per CDR3 protein. The table records about 600,000 distinct CDR3 sequences, roughly a tenth of them present only once. The source was PBMCs from the stem cell graft donor, collected from the stem cell graft. Receptors originate from a human donor who donated a stem cell graft to a child with acute myeloid leukemia.

The chain recombines TRBV20-1 with TRBJ2-3, with a weak D call TRBD2 (5 bases). The V end lost 2 bases, the J end lost 5 bases, and 14 bases lay between the germline ends. This CDR3 is 14 amino acids long. In germline, CDR1 is DFQATT, CDR2 SNEGSKA (reference sequence). The CDR3 DNA is TGCAGTGCTAGACCGGGATCCCGGGGAGATACGCAGTATTTT. Protein sequence: CSARPGSRGDTQYF.

Ten or more counts support this clonotype. The rearrangement joins TRBV6-4 to TRBJ2-2, with 7 bases fitting TRBD1. Trimming took 0 bases from V and 3 from J; bases not matched to a gene: 7. Germline values: CDR1 MRHNA, CDR2 SNTAGT. The length of the CDR3 is 17 residues. As DNA, the CDR3 is TGTGCCAGCAGTGACTCAAACAGGGGCCGATACACCGGGGAGCTGTTTTTT. Translating gives CASSDSNRGRYTGELFF.

The chain couples TRBV6-2 or TRBV6-3 to TRBJ2-3; tentative D call: TRBD2 (5 bases). Trimming shortened V by 6 bases and J by 2 bases, and 15 bases separated the two germline ends. This CDR3 has 15 residues. Germline assignment: CDR1 MNHEY and CDR2 SVGEGT. CDR3 amino acids: CASSNPTTNTDTQYF. The CDR3 coding sequence is TGTGCCAGCAGCAACCCTACGACTAACACAGATACGCAGTATTTT.

The gene calls are TRBV7-2 and TRBJ2-1; 10 nucleotides match TRBD2. The CDR3 has 16 residues. V shed 1 base and J 3 bases; nucleotides not matched to a gene: 3. Germline lookup yields CDR1 SGHTA and CDR2 FQGNSA. The CDR3 DNA reads as TGTGCCAGCAGCTTAGTGTGGACTAGCGGCTACAATGAGCAGTTCTTC. Amino acids: CASSLVWTSGYNEQFF.

The chain recombines TRBV19 with TRBJ1-1; maybe TRBD1 (6 bases). This CDR3 is 13 amino acids long. From germline, CDR1 is LNHDA and CDR2 SQIVND (reference sequence). Trimming shortened V by 3 bases and J by 3 bases, and 8 bases separated the two germline ends. CDR3 DNA sequence: TGTGCCAGTAGTATTAAGGGGGACACTGAAGCTTTCTTT. The encoded protein is CASSIKGDTEAFF.

This clonotype was recorded many times. The chain employs TRBV29-1 and TRBJ2-6; 7 positions agree with TRBD1. The length of the CDR3 is 17 residues. V was pared by 5 bases and J by 0 bases, with 10 bases of the junction left unmatched. Germline lookup yields CDR1 SQVTM and CDR2 ANQGSEA. CDR3 bases: TGCAGCGTTTTCCGGGACAGTTTATCCTCTGGGGCCAACGTCCTGACTTTC. It yields the protein CSVFRDSLSSGANVLTF.

This chain connects TRBV5-1 to TRBJ2-1; TRBD1 matches at 7 bases. Germline assignment: CDR1 SGHRS and CDR2 YFSETQ. This CDR3 is 15 amino acids long. Trimming at V came to 2 bases and at J to 6 bases, leaving 8 bases not matched to a gene. In DNA, the CDR3 is TGCGCCAGCAGCTTCGGTCAGGGGGATTTCAATGAGCAGTTCTTC. As protein: CASSFGQGDFNEQFF.

This clonotype has a handful of counts. V gene TRBV28 combines with J gene TRBJ1-3; tentatively, D is TRBD1 (5 bases). Germline CDR1 and CDR2: MDHEN and SYDVKM. The V and J ends lost 9 bases and 0 bases respectively, with 15 bases between them. The CDR3 sequence is 15 residues long. CDR3 in DNA: TGTGCCAGTACGGGACTGGACGTCTCTGGAAACACCATATATTTT. Amino acids: CASTGLDVSGNTIYF.